The 12 T cell receptor beta chains reported below all come from one sample, sequenced in a study of beta chain features in type 1 diabetes. Reverse transcribing all isolated RNA meant expressed TCRB transcripts were sequenced. Only in-frame clones appear in the TCRdb table, and some are missing; sequencing was by immunoSEQ multiplex PCR. The sample yields roughly 150,000 clones, around a tenth seen once. Regarding the study as a whole: Moderately but significantly shorter TCRB CDR3s were found in Type 1 diabetes patients in all four CD4+ subsets.

No antigens are known for them. Input material: central memory CD4+ T cells from blood. The receptor set was obtained from a man aged 30-40 years with type 1 diabetes.

This clone has only a few counts. Other DNA sequences in the same sample also yield this CDR3. The chain uses TRBV7-9 and TRBJ2-7; D perhaps matches TRBD1 (6 bases). The V end lost 5 bases, the J end lost 2 bases, and 10 bases lay between the germline ends. This CDR3 contains 13 residues. Germline V gives CDR1 SEHNR, CDR2 FQNEAQ (reference sequence). CDR3 loop: CASSLQGPYEQYF. The CDR3 nucleotides read TGTGCCAGCAGCCTACAGGGTCCCTACGAGCAGTACTTC.

The genes are TRBV29-1 and TRBJ2-3; TRBD2 is a possible D gene (6 bases). Germline CDR1 and CDR2: SQVTM and ANQGSEA. V lost 1 base to trimming and J lost 0 bases, with 11 bases between them. The CDR3 consists of 15 residues. The CDR3 sequence is CSVEGRRESTDTQYF. In DNA, the CDR3 is TGCAGCGTTGAAGGGCGGCGGGAAAGCACAGATACGCAGTATTTT.

There are a few counts of this clone. This chain links TRBV5-1 with TRBJ2-1, with 7 bases fitting TRBD1. Per the germline V gene, CDR1 is SGHRS and CDR2 is YFSETQ. CDR3 size: 15 residues. After removal of 3 bases from V and 4 bases from J, the junction contained 7 bases not matched to a gene. This chain's CDR3 is CASSSPGTAYNEQFF. The CDR3 DNA reads TGCGCCAGCAGCTCCCCCGGGACAGCGTACAATGAGCAGTTCTTC.

The sample holds a few counts of this clone. This chain links TRBV28 with TRBJ1-5, with TRBD1 as a possible D gene (6 bases). Trimming took 8 bases from V and 0 from J, leaving 8 bases between them. CDR3 size: 13 residues. Germline V gene sequence: CDR1 MDHEN, CDR2 SYDVKM. The CDR3 sequence: CASGGPSNQPQHF. CDR3 sequence (DNA): TGTGCCAGCGGGGGCCCTAGCAATCAGCCCCAGCATTTT.

The chain uses TRBV14 and TRBJ2-5; no clear D. Trimming shortened V by 3 bases and J by 7 bases, and 15 bases separated the two germline ends. The CDR3 is 14 residues long. Germline V gene lookup returns CDR1 SGHDN and CDR2 FVKESK. The CDR3 DNA reads as TGTGCCAGCAGCCATAGTGGGCGTCTGGGGACCCAGTACTTC. It encodes CASSHSGRLGTQYF.

The chain carries TRBV6-5 and TRBJ2-7; TRBD2 is a possible D gene (6 bases). The V end was cut by 5 bases, the J end by 2 bases, with 16 bases between. CDR3 length: 15 amino acids. CDR1 MNHEY and CDR2 SVGAGI come from the germline V gene. The CDR3 reads CASSRGTGPTYEQYF. The CDR3 DNA is TGTGCCAGCAGTCGCGGGACTGGCCCTACCTACGAGCAGTACTTC.

The chain links TRBV7-3 to TRBJ2-3; 9 bases line up with TRBD1. V was clipped by 5 bases and J by 7 bases; unmatched bases: 10. CDR3 size: 15 residues. Looked up from germline, CDR1 is SGHTA and CDR2 is FQGTGA. In DNA form, the CDR3 reads TGTGCCAGCAGCGAAGGCGGGACAGGGTATAATACGCAGTATTTT. Its protein is CASSEGGTGYNTQYF.

V gene TRBV7-9 combines with J gene TRBJ2-7, with 9 bases identical to TRBD1. This CDR3 region has 17 residues. Trimming took 1 base from V and 1 from J; bases not matched to a gene: 8. Germline V lookup: CDR1 SEHNR, CDR2 FQNEAQ (reference sequence). CDR3 bases: TGTGCCAGCAGCTTAGATCCCCCGGGACAGGGATCCTACGAGCAGTACTTC. Translated: CASSLDPPGQGSYEQYF.

This clone came up a few times. The V gene is TRBV29-1, the J gene TRBJ2-3; 10 bases agree with TRBD1. Trimming removed 5 bases from V and 4 bases from J; junction bases left unmatched: 9. The CDR3 is made up of 15 amino acids. Germline V CDR1 and CDR2: SQVTM, ANQGSEA. The CDR3 loop reads CSVRRGTGVSDTQYF. DNA of the CDR3: TGCAGCGTTCGCCGAGGGACAGGGGTATCAGATACGCAGTATTTT.

This chain joins TRBV7-9 and TRBJ2-5; 7 nucleotides line up with TRBD1. V was pared by 5 bases and J by 2 bases, with 5 bases of the junction left unmatched. The CDR3 spans 14 residues. Germline CDR1 is SEHNR and CDR2 is FQNEAQ (reference sequence). CDR3 amino acids: CASSRDRVQETQYF. In DNA form, the CDR3 reads TGTGCCAGCAGCCGGGACAGAGTACAAGAGACCCAGTACTTC.

The V call is TRBV30, the J call TRBJ1-1; D remains unclear. This CDR3 has 13 amino acids. In germline, CDR1 is GTSNPN, CDR2 SVGIG (reference sequence). V was pared by 5 bases and J by 5 bases, with 15 bases between. The CDR3 spells CAWAPGYETEAFF. The CDR3, as DNA: TGTGCCTGGGCCCCGGGGTATGAGACTGAAGCTTTCTTT.

There are a few counts of this clone. This sequence joins TRBV18 and TRBJ2-7; D not certain. Germline CDR1 KGHSH, CDR2 LQKENI. Deletions cut 2 bases from V and 5 bases from J, with 4 bases between. This CDR3 is 11 amino acids long. CDR3 bases: TGTGCCAGCTCACCAGAGGACGAGCAGTACTTC. It codes for CASSPEDEQYF. The full variable domain, completed using reference TRBV18 and TRBJ2-7, is NAGVMQNPRHLVRRRGQEARLRCSPMKGHSHVYWYRQLPEEGLKFMVYLQKENIIDESGMPKERFSAEFPKEGPSILRIQQVVRGDSAAYFCASSPEDEQYFGPGTRLTVT.